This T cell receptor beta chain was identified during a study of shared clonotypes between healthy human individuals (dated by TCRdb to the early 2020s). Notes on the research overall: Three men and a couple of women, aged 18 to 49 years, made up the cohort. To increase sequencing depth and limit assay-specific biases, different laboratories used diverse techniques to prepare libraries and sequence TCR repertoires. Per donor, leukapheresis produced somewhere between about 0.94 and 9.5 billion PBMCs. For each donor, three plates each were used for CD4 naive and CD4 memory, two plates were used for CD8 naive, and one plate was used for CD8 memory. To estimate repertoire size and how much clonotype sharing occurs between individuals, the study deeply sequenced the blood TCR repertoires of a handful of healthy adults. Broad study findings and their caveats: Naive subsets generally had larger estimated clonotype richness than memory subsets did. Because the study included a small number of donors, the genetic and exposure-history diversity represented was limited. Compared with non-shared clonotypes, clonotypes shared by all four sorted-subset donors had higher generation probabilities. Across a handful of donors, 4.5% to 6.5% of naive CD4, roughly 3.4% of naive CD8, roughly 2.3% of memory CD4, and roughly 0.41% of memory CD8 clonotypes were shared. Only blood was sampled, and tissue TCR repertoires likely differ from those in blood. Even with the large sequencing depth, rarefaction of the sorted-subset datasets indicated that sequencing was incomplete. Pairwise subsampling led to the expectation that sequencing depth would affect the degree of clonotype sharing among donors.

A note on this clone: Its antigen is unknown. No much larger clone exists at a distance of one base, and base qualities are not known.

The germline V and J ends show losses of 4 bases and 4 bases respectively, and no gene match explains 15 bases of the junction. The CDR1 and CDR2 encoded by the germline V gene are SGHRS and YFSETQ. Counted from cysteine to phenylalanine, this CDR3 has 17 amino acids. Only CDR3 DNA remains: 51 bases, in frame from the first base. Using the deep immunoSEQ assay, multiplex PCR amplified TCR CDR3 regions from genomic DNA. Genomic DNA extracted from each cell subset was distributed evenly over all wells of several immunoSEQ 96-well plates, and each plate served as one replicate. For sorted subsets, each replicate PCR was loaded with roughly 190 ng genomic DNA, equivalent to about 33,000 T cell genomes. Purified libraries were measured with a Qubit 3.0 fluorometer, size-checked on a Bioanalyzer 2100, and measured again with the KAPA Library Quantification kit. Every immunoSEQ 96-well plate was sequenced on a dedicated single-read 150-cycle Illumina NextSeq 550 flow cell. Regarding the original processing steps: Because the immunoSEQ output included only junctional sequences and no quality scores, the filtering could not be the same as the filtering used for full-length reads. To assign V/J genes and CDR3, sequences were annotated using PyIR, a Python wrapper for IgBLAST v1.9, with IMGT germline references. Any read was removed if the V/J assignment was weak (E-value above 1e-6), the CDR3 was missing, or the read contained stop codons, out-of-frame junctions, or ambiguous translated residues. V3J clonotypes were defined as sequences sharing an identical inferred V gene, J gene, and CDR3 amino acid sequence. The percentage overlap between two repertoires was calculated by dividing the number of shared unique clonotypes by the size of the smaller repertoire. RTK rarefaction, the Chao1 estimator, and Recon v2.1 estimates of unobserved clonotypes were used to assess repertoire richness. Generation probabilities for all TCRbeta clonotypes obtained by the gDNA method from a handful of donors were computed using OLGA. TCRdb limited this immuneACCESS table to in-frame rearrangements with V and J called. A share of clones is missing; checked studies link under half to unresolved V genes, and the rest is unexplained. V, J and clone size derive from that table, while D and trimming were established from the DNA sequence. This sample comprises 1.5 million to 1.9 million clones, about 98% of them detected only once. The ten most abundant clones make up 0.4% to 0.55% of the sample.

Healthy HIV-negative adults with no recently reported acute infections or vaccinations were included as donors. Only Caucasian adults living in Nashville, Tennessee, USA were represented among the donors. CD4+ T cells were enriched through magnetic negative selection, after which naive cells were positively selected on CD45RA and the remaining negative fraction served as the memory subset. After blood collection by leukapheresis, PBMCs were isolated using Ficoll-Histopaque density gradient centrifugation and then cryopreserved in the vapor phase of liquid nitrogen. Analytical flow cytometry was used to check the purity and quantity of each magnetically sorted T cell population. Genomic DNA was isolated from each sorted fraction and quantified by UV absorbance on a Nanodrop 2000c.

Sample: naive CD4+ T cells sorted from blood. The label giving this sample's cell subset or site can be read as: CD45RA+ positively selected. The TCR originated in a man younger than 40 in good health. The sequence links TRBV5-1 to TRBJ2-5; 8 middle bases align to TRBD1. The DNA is TGCGCCAGCAGCCTGCGAGGGGAGCAGGGGGCTGGAGAGACCCAGTACTTC. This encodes CASSLRGEQGAGETQYF.